These T cell receptor beta chains were read from a single sample in a study of OX40 agonist ivuxolimab in advanced cancers. Assay: immunoSEQ multiplex PCR; the TCRdb copy retains only in-frame clones and omits some. The sample has around 60,000 clones; more than 75% are singletons. The sequenced sample was CD4+ or CD8+ T cells sorted from blood, obtained in a trial of the OX40 agonist ivuxolimab. The origin of the receptors is an adult with an advanced solid tumor such as melanoma, head and neck, liver or kidney cancer. The CDR3 runs from the conserved cysteine through the conserved F or W. Each record gives: CDR3 DNA, CDR3 protein, J gene, V gene, clone size, D gene. A D gene is named only where the DNA matches it firmly. For some rows the clone size is stated as once, few or many, or as a class when expanded; others skip it.

TGCGCCAGCAGTGAGGGGGCGGTGAACTCCTACGAGCAGTACTTC CASSEGAVNSYEQYF TRBJ2-7 TRBV10-1 - -
TGTGCCAGCAGTTTAACTAGCGAGCAGTACTTC CASSLTSEQYF TRBJ2-7 TRBV6-5 - -
TGTGCCAGCAGAGGGACAGGGTTGTGGAACACCATATATTTT CASRGTGLWNTIYF TRBJ1-3 TRBV7-9 - TRBD1
TGTGCCAGTAGTATAGATCGCTGGACAGATAATGAGCAGTTCTTC CASSIDRWTDNEQFF TRBJ2-1 TRBV19 few -
TGTGCCAGCAGCTTCTCAGGGACGGTGAACACTGAAGCTTTCTTT CASSFSGTVNTEAFF TRBJ1-1 TRBV11-2 - -
TGTGCCACCAGCAGAGTAGCGGGTCGGGATACGCAGTATTTT CATSRVAGRDTQYF TRBJ2-3 TRBV15 - TRBD2
TGTGCCAGCAATGCCGCTGGGAGCGGGGAGACCCAGTACTTC CASNAAGSGETQYF TRBJ2-5 TRBV28 - -
TGTGCCAGTAGTTCCGTCGTCGAATATAGCAATCAGCCCCAGCATTTT CASSSVVEYSNQPQHF TRBJ1-5 TRBV19 - -
TGTGCCAGCAGCGCAAGTCGGTACAATGAGCAGTTCTTC CASSASRYNEQFF TRBJ2-1 TRBV7-6 - -
TGTGCCAGCTCAGACAGCGGGAGGGCCAGTTCTGGGGCCAACGTCCTGACTTTC CASSDSGRASSGANVLTF TRBJ2-6 TRBV18 - TRBD2
TGTGCCAGCAGTCCCCGGGGACGGGGGTTATCTGAAGCTTTCTTT CASSPRGRGLSEAFF TRBJ1-1 TRBV6-5 - -
TGTGCCAGTAGTATCCCGGGACAGGGAATTAGCAATCAGCCCCAGCATTTT CASSIPGQGISNQPQHF TRBJ1-5 TRBV19 - TRBD1
TGTGCCCTCACAACGGGGGGTATGAACACTGAAGCTTTCTTT CALTTGGMNTEAFF TRBJ1-1 TRBV6-6 - -
TGTGCCAGCAGCTTATACGGCGGTACCTCTGGAAACACCATATATTTT CASSLYGGTSGNTIYF TRBJ1-3 TRBV11-1 - -
TGTGCCAGCAGCGGAGGGACAGGGGGAGAGCAGTTCTTC CASSGGTGGEQFF TRBJ2-1 TRBV27 few TRBD1
TGCGCCAGCAGCTTGCAGGGGGCTGGTACAGATACGCAGTATTTT CASSLQGAGTDTQYF TRBJ2-3 TRBV5-1 - TRBD1
TGTGCCGAGGACGGACTAGCGGGGGCCCTAGCCAAAAACATTCAGTACTTC CAEDGLAGALAKNIQYF TRBJ2-4 TRBV10-3 once TRBD2
TGTGCCAGTCGGGCGCCGGGACAGCAAAATGGCTACACCTTC CASRAPGQQNGYTF TRBJ1-2 TRBV19 - TRBD1
TGTGCCAGCAGCTTAGATCGGGTGGATCTCCATGAGCAGTTCTTC CASSLDRVDLHEQFF TRBJ2-1 TRBV11-2 few -
TGTGCCAGCAGCCCCCCGGGACTAGCGGTCTTTGGTGAGCAGTTCTTC CASSPPGLAVFGEQFF TRBJ2-1 TRBV28 - TRBD2
TGTGCCAGCAGCTTGTCGCTATACAATGAGCAGTTCTTC CASSLSLYNEQFF TRBJ2-1 TRBV11-2 - -
TGTGCCTGGATGCAGTTAAGCGGCTACGAGCAGTACTTC CAWMQLSGYEQYF TRBJ2-7 TRBV30 once -
TGTGCCAGCAGTCCCCGGGACAACTACGAGCAGTACTTC CASSPRDNYEQYF TRBJ2-7 TRBV28 - -
TGCGCCAGCAGCCGGACCCGAGTTAATAGCGGGGGACTGAATGAGCAGTTCTTC CASSRTRVNSGGLNEQFF TRBJ2-1 TRBV5-1 - TRBD2
TGTGCCAGCTCACCTCGCCAAAATCAGCCCCAGCATTTT CASSPRQNQPQHF TRBJ1-5 TRBV18 few -
TGCAGCGTTGTTTATTTTCGGGGGCCCTCCTACAATGAGCAGTTCTTC CSVVYFRGPSYNEQFF TRBJ2-1 TRBV29-1 once -
TGTGCCAGCAGTGTCCCGGGACTAGCGGGAGTTAACCCCGCCTACAATGAGCAGTTCTTC CASSVPGLAGVNPAYNEQFF TRBJ2-1 TRBV27 - TRBD2
TGTGCCAGCGTTCCAGTATTCGCAGGGACCCACGAGCAGTACTTC CASVPVFAGTHEQYF TRBJ2-7 TRBV6-1 few -
TGTGCCAGCAGCTCCCAGACAACGAACACTGAAGCTTTCTTT CASSSQTTNTEAFF TRBJ1-1 TRBV11-2 few -
TGCGCCAGCAGTGAGAAGGGAGTGCAAGCTTTCTTT CASSEKGVQAFF TRBJ1-1 TRBV10-1 - -
TGCAGCGTGACTAGCGGGAGGGCAACAAACTACAATGAGCAGTTCTTC CSVTSGRATNYNEQFF TRBJ2-1 TRBV29-1 once TRBD2
TGTGCCAGCCCCCGGGGCAAACCCCTCCACTTT CASPRGKPLHF TRBJ1-6 TRBV12-1 - -
TGTGCCAGCTCACCACTTCTAGATAGCTACGAGCAGTACTTC CASSPLLDSYEQYF TRBJ2-7 TRBV18 - -
TGCAGCGTTACTCGCAGGGATTACATGAGGTATGGCTACACCTTC CSVTRRDYMRYGYTF TRBJ1-2 TRBV29-1 - -
TGCGCCAGCAGCCAAGTGGGGGGGATCGACTCTGGGGCCAACGTCCTGACTTTC CASSQVGGIDSGANVLTF TRBJ2-6 TRBV4-1 once TRBD2
TGTGCCAGCAGTTCTTACACCCTTGGGACAGGGAATGAAAAACTGTTTTTT CASSSYTLGTGNEKLFF TRBJ1-4 TRBV27 - TRBD1
TGTGCCAGCAGGGTCGGGGGCCAGTACAATGAGCAGTTCTTC CASRVGGQYNEQFF TRBJ2-1 TRBV28 - -
TGTGCCAGCAGCTTAAGGGGGGACCGGAAGAACGAGCAGTACTTC CASSLRGDRKNEQYF TRBJ2-7 TRBV11-2 - -
TGTGCCAGCAGCTTAGAACCCGAGACCGGCTCTAGGGGCGAGCAGTACTTC CASSLEPETGSRGEQYF TRBJ2-7 TRBV7-3 - -
TGTGCCAGCAGTGTACAGGGGTACACAGATACGCAGTATTTT CASSVQGYTDTQYF TRBJ2-3 TRBV7-9 - TRBD1
TGTGCCAGCAGTTATACAGGGACCGATGGCTACACCTTC CASSYTGTDGYTF TRBJ1-2 TRBV2 - -
TGTGCCAGCAACTACTTTAACTATGGCTACACCTTC CASNYFNYGYTF TRBJ1-2 TRBV28 - -
TGTGCCACCGATGAAGGACAGGGGATCCTCTATGGCTACACCTTC CATDEGQGILYGYTF TRBJ1-2 TRBV28 - TRBD1
TGTGCCAGCAGAAGCGGGAGGGCCTACAATGAGCAGTTCTTC CASRSGRAYNEQFF TRBJ2-1 TRBV6-1 - TRBD2
TGTGCCAGCAGCGCGAGCTCCGGGACATGGAATGAGCAGTTCTTC CASSASSGTWNEQFF TRBJ2-1 TRBV7-6 - -